This T cell receptor beta chain was profiled in a study of blood T cell repertoires in COVID-19. At the level of the study: COVID-19 samples, acute and convalescent, were from the United States, Italy and Spain. PBMCs, B-cell-depleted T cells, or T cells provided the cDNA or gDNA that made up the material.

How the authors handled the data: Scientists estimated how many nucleated cells there were by amplifying reference gene primers. Sequenced by immunoSEQ multiplex PCR; TCRdb stores in-frame clones only, minus some. That table furnishes V, J and clone size, whereas the DNA furnished D and trimming. The repertoire includes 250,000 or so clones, about 80% of them detected once, and about 3.5% sits in the top ten. Trimming at V came to 5 bases and at J to 3 bases, leaving 6 bases not matched to a gene. Germline CDR1 MNHEY, CDR2 SVGAGI. This CDR3 comprises 14 residues. The sequenced sample was peripheral blood. This chain links TRBV6-5 with TRBJ2-7; 8 nucleotides match TRBD2. The sequence was collected from a woman of 80 years or more with acute or convalescent COVID-19. The CDR3 region has the DNA TGTGCCAGCAGTCCCCGAGGGACTAGCTACGAGCAGTACTTC. It translates to CASSPRGTSYEQYF.